This T cell receptor (beta chain) was recovered during a study of T cell responses to AZD1222 COVID-19 vaccine. Study-wide points: Most donors were white British, females outnumbered males, and clonal diversity was possibly underestimated.

To note about this clone: Its target is unknown.

Assay used: immunoSEQ multiplex PCR; TCRdb lists only in-frame clones, some missing. The data hold 100,000 to 120,000 clones, with roughly 88% observed a single time. Trimming removed 3 bases from V and 4 bases from J; junction bases left unmatched: 9. CDR3 length: 15 amino acids. The study pooled second doses at about 4 or about 12 weeks. V and J are TRBV5-7 and TRBJ2-7, with 8 bases fitting TRBD1. TRBV5-7 falls under the ORF class, with uncertain function. The source was peripheral blood, collected 28 days after the second AZD1222 dose. This sequence was found in an adult who received the AZD1222 COVID-19 vaccine. The CDR3 here is CASSWRQGPSYEQYF. CDR3 nucleotides: TGTGCCAGCAGCTGGAGACAGGGGCCTTCTTACGAGCAGTACTTC.